The entry below gives a single T cell receptor beta chain sequence along with its context. Its antigen is still unknown. Genomic DNA came from blood regulatory T cells gated CD4+ CD25-high CD127-low. Some clones are missing from TCRdb's copy, which holds only in-frame ones; the method was immunoSEQ multiplex PCR. The sample yields 25,000 to 35,000 clones, about 93% seen once. The CDR3 sequence is 12 residues long. Trimming cost V 4 bases and J 5 bases, with 9 bases left between them. Germline V gene sequence: CDR1 SGHRS, CDR2 YFSETQ. This sample is drawn from a study of regulatory and conventional T cells in RAG deficiency. Whole-study results and caveats: Control T-cell subsets had markedly higher Shannon entropy and lower Simpson indices than RAG-deficient patients.

These data were also filed under a second study, of regulatory T cells. That source adds: The primer mix had 52 TRBV and 13 TRBJ primers. Skewed V and J usage and few unique V-J pairs marked patient repertoires, most in Tregs.

The sequencing sample was made of Tregs sorted from blood. The clonotype comes from a human donor in good health. The gene calls are TRBV5-1 and TRBJ1-2; TRBD1 is a possible D gene (6 bases). The CDR3 DNA reads as TGCGCCAGCAGCGTCACAGGGTATGGCTACACCTTC. Its translation: CASSVTGYGYTF.